The 21 T cell receptor beta chains in this list originate from one sample, sequenced in a study of T cell changes during pregnancy in multiple sclerosis. Clones were read by immunoSEQ multiplex PCR, and TCRdb kept only the in-frame ones, dropping some. This sample has just over 60,000 clones; approximately 92% occur once, and the top ten carry less than 3%. Material: peripheral blood, obtained in the second trimester of pregnancy. Source of these receptors: a female donor in good health, enrolled as a control in a pregnancy study.

The rearrangement uses TRBV2 and TRBJ2-7; 11 nucleotides match TRBD1. Trimming at V came to 6 bases and at J to 9 bases, leaving 25 bases not matched to a gene. CDR1 is SNHLY, CDR2 FYNNEI, per germline. The CDR3 contains 19 residues. The CDR3 is CASRPGQGATGTNLWGQYF. CDR3 nucleotide sequence: TGTGCCAGCAGGCCAGGACAGGGGGCGACCGGGACGAACCTTTGGGGGCAGTACTTC.

The rearrangement joins TRBV7-9 to TRBJ2-7; TRBD2 aligns across 11 bases. V shed 5 bases and J 6 bases; nucleotides not matched to a gene: 12. This CDR3 is built from 16 residues. The germline gives CDR1 SEHNR, CDR2 FQNEAQ (reference sequence). The CDR3 nucleotides are TGTGCCAGCAGCCGCGAGGGGACTAGCGGATTCGGCGAGCAGTACTTC. Translating it yields CASSREGTSGFGEQYF. The whole variable domain, filled in from reference TRBV7-9 and TRBJ2-7, reads DTGVSQNPRHKITKRGQNVTFRCDPISEHNRLYWYRQTLGQGPEFLTYFQNEAQLEKSRLLSDRFSAERPKGSFSTLEIQRTEQGDSAMYLCASSREGTSGFGEQYFGPGTRLTVT.

The rearrangement uses TRBV7-9 and TRBJ2-1, with D maybe TRBD2 (5 bases). Per the germline V gene, CDR1 is SEHNR and CDR2 is FQNEAQ (reference sequence). CDR3 length: 15 amino acids. Between the trimmed V and J ends, which lost 5 bases and 5 bases, there was a span of 16 bases. For the CDR3, the DNA is TGTGCCAGCAGCCCGACCGAGGAGGCAGACAATGAGCAGTTCTTC. Translated, it gives CASSPTEEADNEQFF. The full variable domain, its missing parts supplied by reference TRBV7-9 and TRBJ2-1, is DTGVSQNPRHKITKRGQNVTFRCDPISEHNRLYWYRQTLGQGPEFLTYFQNEAQLEKSRLLSDRFSAERPKGSFSTLEIQRTEQGDSAMYLCASSPTEEADNEQFFGPGTRLTVL.

This clone came up once. The gene calls are TRBV15 and TRBJ2-7; 8 bases map to TRBD1. V was pared by 5 bases and J by 2 bases, with 8 bases of the junction left unmatched. The germline V gene encodes CDR1 LNHNV and CDR2 YYDKDF (reference sequence). CDR3 length: 15 amino acids. This CDR3 reads CATSPSRGPAYEQYF. The DNA of the CDR3 is TGTGCCACCAGCCCCTCCAGGGGGCCCGCCTACGAGCAGTACTTC.

The CDR3: CASSSRLAGGGSDTQYF. Here the CDR3 DNA reads TGTGCCAGCAGCTCCAGACTAGCGGGGGGGGGTTCGGATACGCAGTATTTT. The chain uses TRBV13 and TRBJ2-3, with 14 bases fitting TRBD2. CDR1 and CDR2 from the germline V gene are PRHDT and FYEKMQ (reference sequence). This CDR3 has 17 residues. J gave up 6 bases and V 4 bases, and 9 bases lay outside the gene matches.

The chain combines TRBV19 with TRBJ2-7; D possibly corresponds to TRBD2 (6 bases). Germline V gene data show CDR1 as LNHDA and CDR2 as SQIVND (reference sequence). This CDR3 is built from 13 residues. Trimming cost V 7 bases and J 5 bases, with 15 bases left between them. This CDR3 is CASMGGPGDEQYF. In DNA form, the CDR3 reads TGTGCCAGTATGGGAGGCCCAGGAGACGAGCAGTACTTC. The full variable domain, completed using reference TRBV19 and TRBJ2-7, is DGGITQSPKYLFRKEGQNVTLSCEQNLNHDAMYWYRQDPGQGLRLIYYSQIVNDFQKGDIAEGYSVSREKKESFPLTVTSAQKNPTAFYLCASMGGPGDEQYFGPGTRLTVT.

This chain links TRBV2 with TRBJ2-3; the match to TRBD2 covers 12 bases. CDR1 and CDR2 from the germline V gene are SNHLY and FYNNEI. This CDR3 is built from 15 residues. Trimming at V came to 9 bases and at J to 2 bases, leaving 6 bases not matched to a gene. The DNA for the CDR3 is TGTGCCAGAACTAGCGGGGGGCAGTACACAGATACGCAGTATTTT. Encoded protein: CARTSGGQYTDTQYF.

This clone turned up a few times. The genes are TRBV2 and TRBJ1-4, with D possibly matching TRBD1 (5 bases). The CDR3 consists of 15 residues. The V gene lost 4 bases and the J gene lost 7 bases, with 16 bases spanning the gap. Germline values: CDR1 SNHLY, CDR2 FYNNEI. DNA for the CDR3: TGTGCCAGCAGTGGAACTGACAGCTTTCGTGAAAAACTGTTTTTT. Its protein is CASSGTDSFREKLFF.

This chain connects TRBV5-4 to TRBJ2-4; 9 bases are shared with TRBD1. The CDR3 loop spans 16 amino acids. Germline-derived CDR1 and CDR2 are SGHNT and YYREEE (reference sequence). The trim removed 5 bases at V and 3 bases at J, leaving 9 bases unmatched. The CDR3 loop reads CASSIDRDRDKNIQYF. The CDR3 nucleotides read TGTGCCAGCAGTATAGACCGGGACAGGGACAAAAACATTCAGTACTTC.

In nucleotides, the CDR3 is TGTGCCAGCAGCCACGGACTAAACCAGCCCCAGCATTTT. Translated: CASSHGLNQPQHF. The chain is built from TRBV7-9 and TRBJ1-5, with unresolved D. Between the trimmed V and J ends, which lost 5 bases and 7 bases, there was a span of 12 bases. CDR1 SEHNR and CDR2 FQNEAQ come from the germline V gene (reference sequence). The CDR3 runs 13 residues.

The rearrangement joins TRBV7-3 to TRBJ2-3; 11 bases map to TRBD2. The germline V gene has CDR1 SGHTA and CDR2 FQGTGA. V lost 5 bases to trimming and J lost 0 bases; unmatched junction nucleotides: 10. The CDR3 is 18 amino acids. For the CDR3, the DNA is TGTGCCAGCAGCCCTAGAGGTGTAGCGGGAGGGAGCACAGATACGCAGTATTTT. It translates to CASSPRGVAGGSTDTQYF.

CDR3 sequence (DNA): TGTGCCAGCAGCTCAGCGACAGGCCTGGGCTACACCTTC. It translates to CASSSATGLGYTF. This rearrangement joins TRBV7-3 to TRBJ1-2, with a possible D match to TRBD1 (6 bases). This CDR3 region has 13 residues. Trimming removed 4 bases at V and 8 bases at J, with 14 bases between. CDR1 is SGHTA, CDR2 FQGTGA, per germline.

The chain employs TRBV7-9 and TRBJ2-3; 9 nucleotides line up with TRBD2. Germline lookup yields CDR1 SEHNR and CDR2 FQNEAQ (reference sequence). Trimming cost V 5 bases and J 5 bases; bases outside gene matches: 14. This CDR3 has 17 residues. CDR3 nucleotides: TGTGCCAGCAGCCCAAAAGCTGGGCGGGGGGGCCAAGATACGCAGTATTTT. It yields the protein CASSPKAGRGGQDTQYF.

The J gene is TRBJ2-7, the V gene TRBV10-1, with D possibly TRBD2 on 6 matching bases. Looked up from germline, CDR1 is WNHNN and CDR2 is SYGVQD (reference sequence). The ends were cut back, 0 bases at V and 10 bases at J, with 10 bases in the middle. The CDR3 runs to 12 residues. CDR3 DNA: TGCGCCAGCAGTGAGTCGTTACTAGCTCAGTACTTC. This codes for CASSESLLAQYF.

The CDR3 is CASSTGGMYEQYF. DNA of the CDR3: TGTGCCAGCAGTACAGGGGGCATGTACGAGCAGTACTTC. The chain employs TRBV27 and TRBJ2-7; 9 nucleotides align to TRBD1. This CDR3 region has 13 residues. Germline CDR1 MNHEY, CDR2 SMNVEV (reference sequence). J lost 4 bases, V lost 5 bases, and 3 bases had no gene match.

The chain uses TRBV6-5 and TRBJ2-3; 13 bases fit TRBD2. Germline V lookup: CDR1 MNHEY, CDR2 SVGAGI. V lost 8 bases to trimming and J lost 5 bases; unmatched junction nucleotides: 1. There are 13 residues in the CDR3. The CDR3 DNA reads as TGTGCCAGCCGACTAGCGGGAGGAGATACGCAGTATTTT. Translation gives CASRLAGGDTQYF.

This chain links TRBV7-2 with TRBJ1-6; a weak D match, TRBD1 (5 bases). The CDR3 has 14 residues. Germline CDR1 is SGHTA and CDR2 is FQGNSA. Trimming shortened V by 2 bases and J by 7 bases, and 9 bases separated the two germline ends. This CDR3 reads CASSLQGGNSPLHF. The CDR3 DNA sequence: TGTGCCAGCAGCTTACAGGGAGGGAATTCACCCCTCCACTTT.

The genes are TRBV7-9 and TRBJ1-1, with TRBD1 matching 9 bases. V gave up 7 bases and J gave up 6 bases; unmatched junction bases: 9. Germline CDR1 is SEHNR and CDR2 is FQNEAQ (reference sequence). CDR3 size: 14 residues. The CDR3 DNA reads as TGTGCCAGCAACACAGGGGGCGGCGGGTCTGAAGCTTTCTTT. The encoded protein is CASNTGGGGSEAFF. The variable domain in full, completed from reference TRBV7-9 and TRBJ1-1, reads DTGVSQNPRHKITKRGQNVTFRCDPISEHNRLYWYRQTLGQGPEFLTYFQNEAQLEKSRLLSDRFSAERPKGSFSTLEIQRTEQGDSAMYLCASNTGGGGSEAFFGQGTRLTVV.

The rearrangement uses TRBV5-5 and TRBJ1-6, with D possibly matching TRBD1 (5 bases). CDR3 length: 16 residues. Looked up from germline, CDR1 is SGHKS and CDR2 is YYEKEE (reference sequence). V was shortened by 1 base and J by 7 bases, with 15 bases between the two germline ends. The CDR3 spells CASSLLTEPPNSPLHF. The CDR3 DNA follows: TGTGCCAGCAGCTTGTTGACAGAACCCCCAAATTCACCCCTCCACTTT.

V usage is TRBV4-1 and J usage is TRBJ2-1; 10 bases are shared with TRBD2. The CDR3 is made up of 18 amino acids. With V trimmed by 0 bases and J by 5 bases, 10 bases remained unmatched. Germline V lookup: CDR1 MGHRA, CDR2 YSYEKL. CDR3 bases: TGCGCCAGCAGCCAAGAAGGCCTTAGCGGGGGGCGAGACAATGAGCAGTTCTTC. Encoded protein: CASSQEGLSGGRDNEQFF.

The rearrangement links TRBV7-9 to TRBJ1-2; 7 bases fit TRBD1. The trim removed 6 bases at V and 4 bases at J, leaving 14 bases unmatched. CDR1 is SEHNR, CDR2 FQNEAQ, per germline (reference sequence). The CDR3 is 16 residues long. CDR3 residues: CASRQTGTEVTYGYTF. DNA for the CDR3: TGTGCCAGCAGACAAACAGGGACAGAGGTGACCTATGGCTACACCTTC.